The rows below give T cell receptor beta chains drawn from one sample of a study of cytomegalovirus exposure and HLA in healthy donors. Data came from immunoSEQ multiplex PCR; TCRdb stores just in-frame clones and leaves some out. Among roughly 250,000 clones listed, approximately 87% were seen once. The sequenced sample consisted of PBMCs. These receptors came from a man aged 18-30 years in good health and CMV-seronegative. The CDR3 runs from the conserved cysteine through the conserved F or W. Each record gives: J gene, D gene, clone size, V gene, CDR3 DNA, CDR3 protein. The D gene is left open where the match is weak. Size is omitted from some rows. Given values are once, few, many or a class for expanded clones.

TRBJ2-7 | TRBD1 | - | TRBV5-1 | TGCGCCTGCCGACAGGGCGCGGGCGAGCAGTACTTC | CACRQGAGEQYF
TRBJ2-1 | - | - | TRBV19 | TGTGCCAGTAGTATGGGTCCACAGGGCTACAATGAGCAGTTCTTC | CASSMGPQGYNEQFF
TRBJ1-6 | TRBD1 | once | TRBV5-4 | TGTGCCAGCAGCTTGGAAGGGACAGAAAATTCACCCCTCCACTTT | CASSLEGTENSPLHF
TRBJ2-7 | TRBD2 | - | TRBV9 | TGTGCCAGCAGCCCAAGGTTCATCGGGACTACTATCTACGAGCAGTACTTC | CASSPRFIGTTIYEQYF
TRBJ1-4 | - | - | TRBV7-2 | TGTGCCAGCAGCTCCATGGGGGGGCAGGGTGAAAAACTGTTTTTT | CASSSMGGQGEKLFF
TRBJ2-1 | TRBD1 | - | TRBV7-9 | TGTGCCAGCAGCGCCGGGACAGGCATAAACAATGAGCAGTTCTTC | CASSAGTGINNEQFF
TRBJ1-5 | - | - | TRBV9 | TGTGCCAGCAGCGTACAGGGTTATCAGCCCCAGCATTTT | CASSVQGYQPQHF
TRBJ2-1 | TRBD2 | - | TRBV6-5 | TGTGCCAGCAGTTACTCAACTAGCGGTTACAATGAGCAGTTCTTC | CASSYSTSGYNEQFF
TRBJ2-1 | - | - | TRBV7-9 | TGTGCCAGCAGCAGAGTTATAGCCGGGACCTACAATGAGCAGTTCTTC | CASSRVIAGTYNEQFF
TRBJ1-2 | - | few | TRBV4-3 | TGCGCCAGCAGCCAATTGGAGGGGATAGATGGCTACACCTTC | CASSQLEGIDGYTF
TRBJ2-5 | TRBD2 | - | TRBV7-2 | TGTGCCAGCAGCTTAGCGTTCCGGGGGGGAGAGACCCAGTACTTC | CASSLAFRGGETQYF
TRBJ2-3 | - | once | TRBV7-2 | TGTGCCAGCAGCCCGTACCTTTCAGCAGATACGCAGTATTTT | CASSPYLSADTQYF
TRBJ2-5 | - | - | TRBV6-4 | TGTGCCAGCCCGATTAAGAGTGCGGGGGAGACCCAGTACTTC | CASPIKSAGETQYF
TRBJ2-1 | TRBD2 | - | TRBV29-1 | TGCAGCGACGGACTAGCGGGGTACAATGAGCAGTTCTTC | CSDGLAGYNEQFF
TRBJ2-2 | - | - | TRBV5-1 | TGCGCCAGCAGCCCGGGGACCCAGGGGAGCGGGGAGCTGTTTTTT | CASSPGTQGSGELFF
TRBJ1-1 | TRBD1 | - | TRBV11-2 | TGTGCCAGCAGCTTAGAGCCAGGGGGCGTAGCTTTCTTT | CASSLEPGGVAFF
TRBJ2-6 | - | - | TRBV2 | TGTGCCAGCCCCAGGGTCTTAGACGGCAACGTCCTGACTTTC | CASPRVLDGNVLTF
TRBJ2-7 | TRBD2 | - | TRBV27 | TGTGCCAGCAATTCATTAAGCGGGGGGCGTACCTACGAGCAGTACTTC | CASNSLSGGRTYEQYF
TRBJ1-2 | - | few | TRBV6-1 | TGTGCCAGCAGACTGCTTTATGGCTACACCTTC | CASRLLYGYTF
TRBJ2-3 | - | - | TRBV27 | TGTGCCAGCAGTCCCGCCTCCGGGGAAATCACAGATACGCAGTATTTT | CASSPASGEITDTQYF
TRBJ2-5 | - | - | TRBV6-5 | TGTGCCAGCAGTCCAGGGTTCCAAGAGACCCAGTACTTC | CASSPGFQETQYF
TRBJ2-7 | TRBD1 | - | TRBV5-6 | TGTGCCAGCAGCTTGTTAGCAGGGGGCCGCGAGCAGTACTTC | CASSLLAGGREQYF